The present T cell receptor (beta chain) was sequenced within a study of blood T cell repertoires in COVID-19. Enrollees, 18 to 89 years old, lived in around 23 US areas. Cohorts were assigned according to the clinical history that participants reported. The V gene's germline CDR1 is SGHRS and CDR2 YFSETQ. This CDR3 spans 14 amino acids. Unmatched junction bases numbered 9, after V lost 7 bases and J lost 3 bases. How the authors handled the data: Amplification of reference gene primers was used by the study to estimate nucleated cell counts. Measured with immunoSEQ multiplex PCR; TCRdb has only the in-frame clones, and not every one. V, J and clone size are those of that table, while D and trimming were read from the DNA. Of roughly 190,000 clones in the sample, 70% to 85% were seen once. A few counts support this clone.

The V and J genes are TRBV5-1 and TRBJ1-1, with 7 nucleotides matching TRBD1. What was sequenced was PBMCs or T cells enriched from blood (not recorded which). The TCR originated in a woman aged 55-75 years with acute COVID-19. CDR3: CASRQRQGYTEAFF. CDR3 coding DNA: TGCGCCAGCCGCCAGAGACAGGGTTACACTGAAGCTTTCTTT. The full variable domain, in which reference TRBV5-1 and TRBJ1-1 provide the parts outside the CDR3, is KAGVTQTPRYLIKTRGQQVTLSCSPISGHRSVSWYQQTPGQGLQFLFEYFSETQRNKGNFPGRFSGRQFSNSRSEMNVSTLELGDSALYLCASRQRQGYTEAFFGQGTRLTVV.